This T cell receptor (beta chain) was documented in a study of T cells after yellow fever vaccination. This clonotype was detected ten times or more. Germline loops: CDR1 SGHAT, CDR2 FQNNGV. The CDR3 runs 15 residues. V was cut by 7 bases and J by 1 base, with 16 bases left in between. TCRdb re-derived calls from the 5' RACE reads in MiXCR, one entry per CDR3 protein. The sample records 45,000 to 60,000 distinct CDR3 sequences, approximately 6.6% being singletons. V gene TRBV11-2 combines with J gene TRBJ1-2, with D uncertain. The source is a man younger than 35 who received the YFV17D yellow fever vaccine. Here the sequenced sample was CD8+ T cells not binding an NS4B(214-222) dextramer, sorted from PBMCs, taken about 49 days after the first yellow fever vaccination. The CDR3 loop reads CASTQGQAINYGYTF. The CDR3 DNA sequence: TGTGCCAGCACCCAAGGCCAGGCGATTAACTATGGCTACACCTTC.